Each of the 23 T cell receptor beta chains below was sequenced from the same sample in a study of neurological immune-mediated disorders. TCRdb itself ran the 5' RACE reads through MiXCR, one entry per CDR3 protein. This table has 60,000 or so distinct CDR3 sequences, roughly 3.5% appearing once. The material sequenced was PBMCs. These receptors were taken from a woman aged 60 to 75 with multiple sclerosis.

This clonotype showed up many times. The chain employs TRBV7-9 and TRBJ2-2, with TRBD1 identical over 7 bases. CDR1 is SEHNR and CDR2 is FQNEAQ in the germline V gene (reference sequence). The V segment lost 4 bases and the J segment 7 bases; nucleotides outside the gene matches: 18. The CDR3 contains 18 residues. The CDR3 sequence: CASSSETGLPTVDGELFF. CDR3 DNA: TGTGCCAGCAGCTCGGAGACAGGGCTCCCAACCGTGGACGGGGAGCTGTTTTTT.

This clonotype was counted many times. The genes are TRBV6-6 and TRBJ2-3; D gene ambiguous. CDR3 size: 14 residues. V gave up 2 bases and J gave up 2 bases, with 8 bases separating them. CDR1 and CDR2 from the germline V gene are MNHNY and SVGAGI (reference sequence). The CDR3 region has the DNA TGTGCCAGCAGTTACGGGGTAGCCACAGATACGCAGTATTTT. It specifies CASSYGVATDTQYF.

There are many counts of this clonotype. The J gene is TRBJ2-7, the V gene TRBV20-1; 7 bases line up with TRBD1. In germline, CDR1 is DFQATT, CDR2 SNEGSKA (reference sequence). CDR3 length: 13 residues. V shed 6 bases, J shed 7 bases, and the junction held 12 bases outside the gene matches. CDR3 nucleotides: TGCAGTGCCACCAGGACAGGCCTCGGGGAGCAGTACTTC. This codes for CSATRTGLGEQYF.

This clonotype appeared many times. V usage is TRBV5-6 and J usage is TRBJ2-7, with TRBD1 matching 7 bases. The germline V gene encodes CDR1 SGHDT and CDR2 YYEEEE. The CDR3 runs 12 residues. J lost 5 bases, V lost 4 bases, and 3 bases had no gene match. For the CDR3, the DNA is TGTGCCAGCAGCCCCGACAGGGACGAGCAGTACTTC. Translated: CASSPDRDEQYF.

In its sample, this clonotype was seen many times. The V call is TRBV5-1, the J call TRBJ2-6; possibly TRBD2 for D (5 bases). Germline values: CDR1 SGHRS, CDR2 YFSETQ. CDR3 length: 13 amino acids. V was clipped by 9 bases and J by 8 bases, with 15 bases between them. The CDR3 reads CAIPRGPPNVLTF. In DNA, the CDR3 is TGCGCCATCCCCCGCGGGCCACCCAACGTCCTGACTTTC.

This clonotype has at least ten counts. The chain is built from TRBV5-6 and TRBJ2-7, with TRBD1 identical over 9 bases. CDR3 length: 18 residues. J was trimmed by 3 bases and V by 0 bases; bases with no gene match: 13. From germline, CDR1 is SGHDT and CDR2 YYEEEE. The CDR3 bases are TGTGCCAGCAGCTTGGTCGGCAGACCGGGACAGGGACTCTACGAGCAGTACTTC. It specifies CASSLVGRPGQGLYEQYF.

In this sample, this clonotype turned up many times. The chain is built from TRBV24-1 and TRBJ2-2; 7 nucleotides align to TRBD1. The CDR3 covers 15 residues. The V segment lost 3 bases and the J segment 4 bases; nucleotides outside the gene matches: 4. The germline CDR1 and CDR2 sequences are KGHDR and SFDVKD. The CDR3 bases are TGTGCCACCAGTGATCCCCGGGACAGCACCGGGGAGCTGTTTTTT. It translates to CATSDPRDSTGELFF.

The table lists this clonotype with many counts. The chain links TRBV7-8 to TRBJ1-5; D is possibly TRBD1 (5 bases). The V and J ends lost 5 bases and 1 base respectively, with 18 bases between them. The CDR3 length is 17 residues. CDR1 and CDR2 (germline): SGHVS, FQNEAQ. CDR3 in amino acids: CASSRVFRGASNQPQHF. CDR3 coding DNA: TGTGCCAGCAGCCGTGTGTTTCGGGGCGCAAGCAATCAGCCCCAGCATTTT.

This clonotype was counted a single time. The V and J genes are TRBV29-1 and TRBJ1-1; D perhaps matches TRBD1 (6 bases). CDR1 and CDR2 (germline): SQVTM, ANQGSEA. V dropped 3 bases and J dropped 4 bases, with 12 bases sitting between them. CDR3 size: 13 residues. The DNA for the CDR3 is TGCAGCGTTGAGTTTGGGGGCGGCACTGAAGCTTTCTTT. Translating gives CSVEFGGGTEAFF.

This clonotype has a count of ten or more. The CDR3 loop reads CASSLDGSGYGYTF. As DNA, the CDR3 is TGCGCCAGCAGCTTGGATGGGAGTGGCTATGGCTACACCTTC. The chain combines TRBV5-1 with TRBJ1-2; D remains unclear. The CDR3 consists of 14 residues. V dropped 0 bases and J dropped 4 bases, with 10 bases sitting between them. From germline, CDR1 is SGHRS and CDR2 YFSETQ.

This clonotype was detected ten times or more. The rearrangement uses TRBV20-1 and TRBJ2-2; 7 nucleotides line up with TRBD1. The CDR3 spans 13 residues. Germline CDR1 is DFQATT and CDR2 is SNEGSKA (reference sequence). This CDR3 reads CSLRDSTTGELFF. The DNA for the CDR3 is TGCAGCTTACGGGACAGCACCACCGGGGAGCTGTTTTTT.

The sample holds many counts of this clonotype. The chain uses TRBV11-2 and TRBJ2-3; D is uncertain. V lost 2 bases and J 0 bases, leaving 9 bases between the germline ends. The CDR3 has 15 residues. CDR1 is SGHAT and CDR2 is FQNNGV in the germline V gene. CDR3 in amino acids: CASSLFPTSTDTQYF. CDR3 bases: TGTGCCAGCAGCTTATTCCCTACGAGCACAGATACGCAGTATTTT. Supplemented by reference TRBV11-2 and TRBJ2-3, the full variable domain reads EAGVAQSPRYKIIEKRQSVAFWCNPISGHATLYWYQQILGQGPKLLIQFQNNGVVDDSQLPKDRFSAERLKGVDSTLKIQPAKLEDSAVYLCASSLFPTSTDTQYFGPGTRLTVL.

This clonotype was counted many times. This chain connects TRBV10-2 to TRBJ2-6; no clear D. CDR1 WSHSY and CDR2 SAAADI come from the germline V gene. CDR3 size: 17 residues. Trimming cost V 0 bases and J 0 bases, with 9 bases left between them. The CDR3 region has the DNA TGCGCCAGCAGTGAGTCGGATTTGGTCTCTGGGGCCAACGTCCTGACTTTC. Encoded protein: CASSESDLVSGANVLTF.

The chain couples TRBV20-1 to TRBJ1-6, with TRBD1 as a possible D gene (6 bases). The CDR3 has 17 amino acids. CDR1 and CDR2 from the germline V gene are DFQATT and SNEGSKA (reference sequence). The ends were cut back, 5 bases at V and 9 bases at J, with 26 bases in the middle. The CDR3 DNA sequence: TGCAGTGCTCAAACGAATCGGGACACCGTTATCATTTCACCCCTCCACTTT. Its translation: CSAQTNRDTVIISPLHF.

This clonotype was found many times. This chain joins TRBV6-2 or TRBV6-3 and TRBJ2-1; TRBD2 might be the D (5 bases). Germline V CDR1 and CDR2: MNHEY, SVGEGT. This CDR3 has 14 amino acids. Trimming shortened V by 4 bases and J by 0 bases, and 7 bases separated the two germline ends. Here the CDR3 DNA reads TGTGCCAGCAGTTCCCGGGGCTCCTACAATGAGCAGTTCTTC. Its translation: CASSSRGSYNEQFF.

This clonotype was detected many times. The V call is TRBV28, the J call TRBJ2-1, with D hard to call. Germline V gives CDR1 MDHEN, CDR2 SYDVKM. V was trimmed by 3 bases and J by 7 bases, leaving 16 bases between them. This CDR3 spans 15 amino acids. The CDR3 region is CASSFSRVSYNEQFF. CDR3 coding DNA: TGTGCCAGCAGTTTTAGCCGGGTTTCGTATAATGAGCAGTTCTTC.

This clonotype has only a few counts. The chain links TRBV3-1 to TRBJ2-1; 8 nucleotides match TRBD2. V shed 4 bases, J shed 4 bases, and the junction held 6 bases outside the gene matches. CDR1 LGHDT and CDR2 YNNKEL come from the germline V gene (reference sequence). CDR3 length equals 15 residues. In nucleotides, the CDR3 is TGTGCCAGCAGCCCCCCGGGGGGGACTTACAATGAGCAGTTCTTC. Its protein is CASSPPGGTYNEQFF.

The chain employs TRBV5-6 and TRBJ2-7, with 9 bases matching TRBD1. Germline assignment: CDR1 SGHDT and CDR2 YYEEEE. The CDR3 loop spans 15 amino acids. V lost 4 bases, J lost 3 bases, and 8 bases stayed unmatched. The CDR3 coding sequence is TGTGCCAGCAGCCTTACCGGGACAGGGTACTACGAGCAGTACTTC. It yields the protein CASSLTGTGYYEQYF.

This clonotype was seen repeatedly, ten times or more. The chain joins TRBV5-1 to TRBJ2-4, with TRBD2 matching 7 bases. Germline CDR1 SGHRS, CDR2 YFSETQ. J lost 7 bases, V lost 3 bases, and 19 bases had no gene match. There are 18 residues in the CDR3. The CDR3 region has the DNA TGCGCCAGCAGCTATTCTCCAGGTTGGGAGGGGCAGGAGAACATTCAGTACTTC. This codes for CASSYSPGWEGQENIQYF.

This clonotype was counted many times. CDR3 sequence (DNA): TGTGCCATCAGTGAGAGGAGTGAGCGAATTCGCGAGCAGTACTTC. Translating it yields CAISERSERIREQYF. The chain carries TRBV10-3 and TRBJ2-7; D uncertain. Trimming left V 2 bases short and J 6 bases short, with 17 bases between. CDR3 length equals 15 residues. Per germline, CDR1 ENHRY and CDR2 SYGVKD.

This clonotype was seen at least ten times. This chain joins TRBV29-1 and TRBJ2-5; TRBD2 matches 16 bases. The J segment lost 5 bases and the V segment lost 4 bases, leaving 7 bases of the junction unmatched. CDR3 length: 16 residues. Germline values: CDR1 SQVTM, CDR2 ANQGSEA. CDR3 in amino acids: CSVVRTGLAGGETQYF. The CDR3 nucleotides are TGCAGCGTTGTTAGAACGGGACTAGCGGGAGGGGAGACCCAGTACTTC.

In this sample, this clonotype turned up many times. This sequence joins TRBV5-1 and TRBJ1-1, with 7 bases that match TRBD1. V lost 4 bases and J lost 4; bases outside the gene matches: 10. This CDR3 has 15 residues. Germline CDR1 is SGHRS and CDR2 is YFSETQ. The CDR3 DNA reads TGCGCCAGCAGCCCTCGACAGGGATGGGGCACTGAAGCTTTCTTT. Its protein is CASSPRQGWGTEAFF.

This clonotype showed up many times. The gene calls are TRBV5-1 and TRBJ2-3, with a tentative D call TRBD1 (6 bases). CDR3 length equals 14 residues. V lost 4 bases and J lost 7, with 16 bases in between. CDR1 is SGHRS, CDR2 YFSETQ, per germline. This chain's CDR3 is CASSTDPQGNTQYF. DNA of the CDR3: TGCGCCAGCAGCACCGACCCACAGGGTAATACGCAGTATTTT.